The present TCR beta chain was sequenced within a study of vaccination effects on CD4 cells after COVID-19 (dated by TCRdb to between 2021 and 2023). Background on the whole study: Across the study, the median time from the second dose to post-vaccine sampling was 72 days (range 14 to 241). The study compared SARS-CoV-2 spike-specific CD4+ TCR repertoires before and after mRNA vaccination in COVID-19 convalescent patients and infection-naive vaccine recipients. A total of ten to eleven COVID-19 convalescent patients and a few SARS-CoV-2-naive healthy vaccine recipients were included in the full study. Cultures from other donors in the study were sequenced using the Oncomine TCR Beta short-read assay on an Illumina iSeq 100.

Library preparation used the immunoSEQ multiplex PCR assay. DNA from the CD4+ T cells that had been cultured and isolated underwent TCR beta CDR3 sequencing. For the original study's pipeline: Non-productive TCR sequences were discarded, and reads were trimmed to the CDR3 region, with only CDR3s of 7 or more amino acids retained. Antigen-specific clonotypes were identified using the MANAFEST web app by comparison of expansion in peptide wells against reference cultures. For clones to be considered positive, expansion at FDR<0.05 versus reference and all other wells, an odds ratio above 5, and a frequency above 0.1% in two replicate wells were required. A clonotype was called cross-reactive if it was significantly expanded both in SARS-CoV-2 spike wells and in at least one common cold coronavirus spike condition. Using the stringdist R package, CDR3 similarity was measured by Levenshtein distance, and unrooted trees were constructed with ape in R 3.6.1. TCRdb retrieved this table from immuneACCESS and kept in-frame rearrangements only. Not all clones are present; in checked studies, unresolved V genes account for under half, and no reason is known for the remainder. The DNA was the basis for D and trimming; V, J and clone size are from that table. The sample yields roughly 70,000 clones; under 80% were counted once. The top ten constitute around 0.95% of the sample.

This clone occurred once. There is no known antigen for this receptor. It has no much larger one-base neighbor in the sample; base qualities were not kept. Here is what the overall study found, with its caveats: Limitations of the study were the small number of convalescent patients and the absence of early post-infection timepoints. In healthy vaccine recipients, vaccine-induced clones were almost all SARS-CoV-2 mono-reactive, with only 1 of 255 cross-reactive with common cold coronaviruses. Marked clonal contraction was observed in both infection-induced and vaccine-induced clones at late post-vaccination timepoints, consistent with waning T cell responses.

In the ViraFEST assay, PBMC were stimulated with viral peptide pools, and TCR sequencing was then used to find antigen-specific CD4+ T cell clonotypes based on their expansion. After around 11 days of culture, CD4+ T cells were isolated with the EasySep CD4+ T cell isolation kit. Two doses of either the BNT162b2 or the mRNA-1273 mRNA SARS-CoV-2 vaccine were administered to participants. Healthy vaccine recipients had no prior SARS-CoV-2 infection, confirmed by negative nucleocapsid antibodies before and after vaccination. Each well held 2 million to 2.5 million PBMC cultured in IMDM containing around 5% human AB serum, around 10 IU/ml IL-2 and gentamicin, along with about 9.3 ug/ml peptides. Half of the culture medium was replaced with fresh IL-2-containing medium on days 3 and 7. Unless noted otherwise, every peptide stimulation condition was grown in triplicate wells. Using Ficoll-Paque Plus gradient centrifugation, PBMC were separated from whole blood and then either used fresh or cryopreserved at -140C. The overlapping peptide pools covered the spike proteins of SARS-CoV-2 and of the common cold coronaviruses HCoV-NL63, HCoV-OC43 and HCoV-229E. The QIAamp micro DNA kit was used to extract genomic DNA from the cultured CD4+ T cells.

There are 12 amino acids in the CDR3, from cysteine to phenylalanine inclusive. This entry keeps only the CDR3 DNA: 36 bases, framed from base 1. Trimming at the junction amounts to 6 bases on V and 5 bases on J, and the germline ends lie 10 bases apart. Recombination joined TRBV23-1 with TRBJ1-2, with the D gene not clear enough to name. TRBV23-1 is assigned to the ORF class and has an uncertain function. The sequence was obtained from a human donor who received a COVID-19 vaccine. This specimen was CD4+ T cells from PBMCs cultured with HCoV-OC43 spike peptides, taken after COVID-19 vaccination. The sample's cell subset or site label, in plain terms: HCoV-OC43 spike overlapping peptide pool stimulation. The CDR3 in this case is CASRVSWYGYTF. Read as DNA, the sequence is TGCGCCAGCAGGGTCTCTTGGTATGGCTACACCTTC.